This TCR beta chain was documented in a study of tumor T cells in aggressive B-cell lymphoma. The CDR3 extends over 14 amino acids. J gave up 0 bases and V 5 bases, and 5 bases lay outside the gene matches. Germline V gene sequence: CDR1 SGDLS, CDR2 YYNGEE. Assay used: immunoSEQ multiplex PCR; TCRdb lists only in-frame clones, some missing. The sample lists approximately 12,000 clones; 70% to 90% were seen once. The source of this sequence is an adult with diffuse large B cell lymphoma. The chain carries TRBV9 and TRBJ2-7; 7 bases match TRBD2. The sequenced sample consisted of tumor tissue. The CDR3 bases are TGTGCCAGCAGGGCGGGAGAGCTCTCCTACGAGCAGTACTTC. It specifies CASRAGELSYEQYF.